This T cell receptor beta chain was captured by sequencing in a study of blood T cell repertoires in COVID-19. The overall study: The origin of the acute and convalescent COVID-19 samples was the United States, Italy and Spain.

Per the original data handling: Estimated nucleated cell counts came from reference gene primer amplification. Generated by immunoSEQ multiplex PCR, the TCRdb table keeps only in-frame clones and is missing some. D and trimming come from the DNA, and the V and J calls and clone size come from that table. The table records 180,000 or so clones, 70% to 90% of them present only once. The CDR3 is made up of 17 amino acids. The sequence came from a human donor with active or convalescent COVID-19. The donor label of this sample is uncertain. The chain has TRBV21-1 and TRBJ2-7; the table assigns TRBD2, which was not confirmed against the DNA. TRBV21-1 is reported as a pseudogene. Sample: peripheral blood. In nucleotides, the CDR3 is TGTGCCAGCAGCAACAACTTAGCGGGAGTCTCCATTCACGAGCAGTACTTC. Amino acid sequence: CASSNNLAGVSIHEQYF.